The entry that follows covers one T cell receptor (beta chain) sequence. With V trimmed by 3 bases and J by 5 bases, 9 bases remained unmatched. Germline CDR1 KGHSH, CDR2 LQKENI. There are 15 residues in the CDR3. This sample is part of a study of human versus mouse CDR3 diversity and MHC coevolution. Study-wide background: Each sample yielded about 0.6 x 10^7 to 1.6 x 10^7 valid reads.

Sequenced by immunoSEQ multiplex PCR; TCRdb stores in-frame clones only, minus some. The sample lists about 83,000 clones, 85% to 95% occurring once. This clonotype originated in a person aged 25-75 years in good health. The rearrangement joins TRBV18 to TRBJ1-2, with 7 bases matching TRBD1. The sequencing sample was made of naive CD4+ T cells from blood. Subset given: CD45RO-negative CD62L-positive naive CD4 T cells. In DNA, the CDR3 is TGTGCCAGCTCACCGGAGATACAGGGGATATATGGCTACACCTTC. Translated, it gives CASSPEIQGIYGYTF.